The sequence of this TCR beta chain was determined in a study of beta chain features in type 1 diabetes. The study's findings and limits: Significant though moderate, a shortening of TCRB CDR3s appeared in all four CD4+ subsets of Type 1 diabetes patients. Among type 1 diabetes patients, VDJ junctions had fewer insertions and more deletions.

The CDR3 is 17 residues long. Germline V gene lookup returns CDR1 MDHEN and CDR2 SYDVKM. V lost 1 base, J lost 2 bases, and 12 bases lay in between. cDNA synthesis used the whole RNA isolate, giving expressed TCRB sequences. Clones were sequenced by immunoSEQ multiplex PCR, and TCRdb holds only the in-frame ones, with some missing. This repertoire shows 360,000 or so clones, around 20% found once; its top ten account for approximately 0.041%. Note on this clone: The target antigen is unknown.

Material: naive CD4+ T cells from blood. The chain carries TRBV28 and TRBJ2-6, with D unresolved. The origin of this receptor is a woman younger than 35 in good health. In nucleotides, the CDR3 is TGTGCCAGCAGTTTATCCTCATTACGGGCTGGGGCCAACGTCCTGACTTTC. This translates into CASSLSSLRAGANVLTF.